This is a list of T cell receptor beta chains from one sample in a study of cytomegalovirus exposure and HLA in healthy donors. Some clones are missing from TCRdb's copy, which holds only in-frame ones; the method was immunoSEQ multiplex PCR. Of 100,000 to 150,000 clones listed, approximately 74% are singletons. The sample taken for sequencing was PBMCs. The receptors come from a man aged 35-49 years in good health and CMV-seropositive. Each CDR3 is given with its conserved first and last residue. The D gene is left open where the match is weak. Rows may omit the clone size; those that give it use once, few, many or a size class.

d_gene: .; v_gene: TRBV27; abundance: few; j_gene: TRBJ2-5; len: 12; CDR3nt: TGTGCCAGCAGTTACCAGGGTGGGACCCAGTACTTC; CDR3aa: CASSYQGGTQYF
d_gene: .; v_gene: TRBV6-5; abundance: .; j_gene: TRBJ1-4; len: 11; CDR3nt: TGTGCCAGCAGGAGAGATGAAAAACTGTTTTTT; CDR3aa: CASRRDEKLFF
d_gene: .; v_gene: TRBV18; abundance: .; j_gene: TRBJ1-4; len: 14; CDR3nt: TGTGCCAGCTCACCACAGGGGTCTAATGAAAAACTGTTTTTT; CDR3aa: CASSPQGSNEKLFF
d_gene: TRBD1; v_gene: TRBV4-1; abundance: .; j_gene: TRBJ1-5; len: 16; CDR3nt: TGCGCCAGCAGCCAAGCAACAGGGGGCGTCAATCAGCCCCAGCATTTT; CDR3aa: CASSQATGGVNQPQHF
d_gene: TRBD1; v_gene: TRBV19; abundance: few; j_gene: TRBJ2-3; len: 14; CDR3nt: TGTGCCAGTAGTCTCACAGGGGGCTCAGATACGCAGTATTTT; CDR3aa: CASSLTGGSDTQYF
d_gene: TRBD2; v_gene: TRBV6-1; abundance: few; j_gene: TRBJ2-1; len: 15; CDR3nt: TGTGCCAGCATCCGGACTCGACTAGCGGTTGATGAGCAGTTCTTC; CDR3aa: CASIRTRLAVDEQFF
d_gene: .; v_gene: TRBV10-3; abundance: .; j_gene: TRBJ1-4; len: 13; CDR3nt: TGTGCTATAAGTCTTGCAACTAATGAAAAACTGTTTTTT; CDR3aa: CAISLATNEKLFF
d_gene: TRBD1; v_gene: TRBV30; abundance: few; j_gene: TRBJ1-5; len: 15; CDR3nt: TGTGCCTGGCATCCGGGACAGGGGAGCAATCAGCCCCAGCATTTT; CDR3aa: CAWHPGQGSNQPQHF
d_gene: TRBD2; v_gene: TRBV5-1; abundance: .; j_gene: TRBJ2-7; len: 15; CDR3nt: TGCGCCAGCAGCGGTCTAGCGGGAGAAGTTGTCGAGCAGTACTTC; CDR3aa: CASSGLAGEVVEQYF
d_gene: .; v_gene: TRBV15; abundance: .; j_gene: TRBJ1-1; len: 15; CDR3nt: TGTGCCACCAGCAGTAACCGGGACTTCTACTTAGGAGCTTTCTTT; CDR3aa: CATSSNRDFYLGAFF
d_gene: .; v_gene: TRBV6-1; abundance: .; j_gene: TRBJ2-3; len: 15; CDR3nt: TGTGCCAGCAGTGAAGGGGCTTCTTTGGCCAATACGCAGTATTTT; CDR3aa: CASSEGASLANTQYF
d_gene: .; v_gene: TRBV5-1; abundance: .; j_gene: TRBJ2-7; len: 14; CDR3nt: TGCGCCAGCAGCTTGGAGAGGCCAACGGGGGAGCAGTACTTC; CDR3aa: CASSLERPTGEQYF
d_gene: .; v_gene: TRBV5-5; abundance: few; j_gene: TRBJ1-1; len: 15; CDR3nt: TGTGCCAGCAGCTTTATCCGGCACGTGGGCGGGGAAGCTTTCTTT; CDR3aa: CASSFIRHVGGEAFF
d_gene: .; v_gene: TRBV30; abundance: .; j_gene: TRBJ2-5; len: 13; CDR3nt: TGTGCCTGGAGTGTACAGCTGGAGGGGACCCAGTACTTC; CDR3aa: CAWSVQLEGTQYF
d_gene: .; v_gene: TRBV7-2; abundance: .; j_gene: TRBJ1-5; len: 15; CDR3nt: TGTGCCAGCAGCTCCTACTCAAATAGCAATCAGCCCCAGCATTTT; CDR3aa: CASSSYSNSNQPQHF
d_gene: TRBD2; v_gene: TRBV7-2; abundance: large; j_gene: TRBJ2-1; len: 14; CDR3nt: TGTGCCAGCAGCTCGATAGCGGGAGTAAATGAGCAGTTCTTC; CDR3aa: CASSSIAGVNEQFF
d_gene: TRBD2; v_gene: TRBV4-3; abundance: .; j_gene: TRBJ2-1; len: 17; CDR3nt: TGCGCCAGCAGCCAAGCTCTAGCGGGAGATTTCTACAATGAGCAGTTCTTC; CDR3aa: CASSQALAGDFYNEQFF
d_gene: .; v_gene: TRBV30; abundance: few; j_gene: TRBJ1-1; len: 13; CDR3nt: TGTGCCTCGGAGTCGCGGGGGAACACTGAAGCTTTCTTT; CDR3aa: CASESRGNTEAFF
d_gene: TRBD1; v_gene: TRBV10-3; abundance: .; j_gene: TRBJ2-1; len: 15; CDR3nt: TGTGCCATCAGTGTCGGGACAGGAGGATACAATGAGCAGTTCTTC; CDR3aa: CAISVGTGGYNEQFF
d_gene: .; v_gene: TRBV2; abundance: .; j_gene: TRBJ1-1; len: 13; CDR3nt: TGTGCCAGCAGTCAAAACAGTCTCACTGAAGCTTTCTTT; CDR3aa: CASSQNSLTEAFF
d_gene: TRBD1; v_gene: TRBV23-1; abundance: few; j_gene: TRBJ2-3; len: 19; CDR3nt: TGCGCCAGCATCACCCAACCAACCTCGACAGGGGGCGCAGCAGATACGCAGTATTTT; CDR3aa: CASITQPTSTGGAADTQYF
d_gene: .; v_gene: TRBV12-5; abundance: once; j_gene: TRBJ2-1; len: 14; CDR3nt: TGTGCTAGTGGTTTCCCCGGGGGGCCTATTGAGCAGTTCTTC; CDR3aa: CASGFPGGPIEQFF
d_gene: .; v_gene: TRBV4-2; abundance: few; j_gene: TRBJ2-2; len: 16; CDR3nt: TGTGCCAGCAGCCAAGATCCGGTCGAGCCGCGCGGGGAGCTGTTTTTT; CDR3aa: CASSQDPVEPRGELFF
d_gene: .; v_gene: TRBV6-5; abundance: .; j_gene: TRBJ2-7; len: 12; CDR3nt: TGTGCCAGCAGTTCCAGGGGCTACGAGCAGTACTTC; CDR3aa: CASSSRGYEQYF
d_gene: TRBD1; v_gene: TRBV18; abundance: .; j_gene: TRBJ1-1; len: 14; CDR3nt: TGTGCCAGCTCACTGGGGACAGAGAACACTGAAGCTTTCTTT; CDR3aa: CASSLGTENTEAFF
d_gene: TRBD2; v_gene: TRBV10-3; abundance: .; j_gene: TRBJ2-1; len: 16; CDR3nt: TGTGCCATCAGTGGGGTTCGGGCTAGCGGGAGGAATGAGCAGTTCTTC; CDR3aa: CAISGVRASGRNEQFF
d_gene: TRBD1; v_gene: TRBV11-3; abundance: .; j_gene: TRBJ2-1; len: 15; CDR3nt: TGTGCCAGCAGCTTGACAGGGTCACCCTACAATGAGCAGTTCTTC; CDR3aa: CASSLTGSPYNEQFF
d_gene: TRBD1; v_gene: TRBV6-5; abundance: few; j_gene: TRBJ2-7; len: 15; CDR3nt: TGTGCCAGCAGTTATGCGACAGGGTTTTCCTACGAGCAGTACTTC; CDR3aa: CASSYATGFSYEQYF
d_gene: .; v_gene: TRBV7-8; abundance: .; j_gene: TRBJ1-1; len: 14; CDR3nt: TGTGCCAGCAGCTTTCGAGACACCAACACTGAAGCTTTCTTT; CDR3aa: CASSFRDTNTEAFF
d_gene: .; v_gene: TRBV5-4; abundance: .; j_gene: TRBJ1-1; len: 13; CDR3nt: TGTGCCAGCAGCTTGCTCTCGAACACTGAAGCTTTCTTT; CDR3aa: CASSLLSNTEAFF
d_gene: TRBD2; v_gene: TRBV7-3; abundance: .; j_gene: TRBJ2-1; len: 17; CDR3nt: TGTGCCAGCAGCCCCGGACTAGCGGGAGTGTACTACAATGAGCAGTTCTTC; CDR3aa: CASSPGLAGVYYNEQFF
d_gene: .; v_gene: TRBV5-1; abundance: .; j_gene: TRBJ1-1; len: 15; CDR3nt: TGCGCCAGCAGCACCACTCAGGGTGGTGACACTGAAGCTTTCTTT; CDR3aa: CASSTTQGGDTEAFF
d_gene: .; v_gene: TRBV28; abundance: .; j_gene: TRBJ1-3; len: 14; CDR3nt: TGTGCCAGCAGCCCTTATAACTCTGGAAACACCATATATTTT; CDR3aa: CASSPYNSGNTIYF
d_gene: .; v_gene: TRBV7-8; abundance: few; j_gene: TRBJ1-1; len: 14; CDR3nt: TGTGCCAGCAGCGTCCAGGGCGGCGGCACTGAAGCTTTCTTT; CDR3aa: CASSVQGGGTEAFF
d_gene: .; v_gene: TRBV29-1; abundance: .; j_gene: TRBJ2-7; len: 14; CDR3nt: TGCAGCGTCCCACGAGGGAGTCGGTCCTACGAGCAGTACTTC; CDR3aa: CSVPRGSRSYEQYF
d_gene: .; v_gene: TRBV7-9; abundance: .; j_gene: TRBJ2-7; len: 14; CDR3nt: TGTGCCAGCAGCTTAGAACAGAGAGTCTACGAGCAGTACTTC; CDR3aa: CASSLEQRVYEQYF
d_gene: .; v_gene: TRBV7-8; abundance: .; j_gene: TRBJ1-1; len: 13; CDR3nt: TGTGCCAGCAGCTTCAGGGCCAACACTGAAGCTTTCTTT; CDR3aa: CASSFRANTEAFF
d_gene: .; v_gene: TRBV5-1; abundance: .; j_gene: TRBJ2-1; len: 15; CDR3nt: TGCGCCAGCAGCAGCAGCTGGACAGCCTACAATGAGCAGTTCTTC; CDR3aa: CASSSSWTAYNEQFF
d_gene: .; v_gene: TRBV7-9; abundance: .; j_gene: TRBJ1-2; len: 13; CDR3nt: TGTGCCAGCAGCTTAGAAACGGTCTATGGCTACACCTTC; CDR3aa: CASSLETVYGYTF
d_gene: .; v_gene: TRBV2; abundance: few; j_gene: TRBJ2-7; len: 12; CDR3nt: TGTGCCAGCAGTGGTGAGGGCCACGAGCAGTACTTC; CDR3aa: CASSGEGHEQYF
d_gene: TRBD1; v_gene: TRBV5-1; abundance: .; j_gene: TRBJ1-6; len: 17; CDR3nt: TGCGCCAGCAGCGGAGAGCCGGACAGGGTGGATAATTCACCCCTCCACTTT; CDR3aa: CASSGEPDRVDNSPLHF